Listed here are 6 T cell receptor beta chains from one sample, sequenced in a study of shared clonotypes between healthy human individuals. Generated by immunoSEQ multiplex PCR, the TCRdb table keeps only in-frame clones and is missing some. The sample consists of approximately 2.4 million clones, around 95% of them appearing once. The sequencing sample was made of naive CD4+ T cells sorted from blood. The subset was: CD45RA+ positively selected. All receptors derive from a man aged 18 to 35 in good health.

The chain links TRBV19 to TRBJ1-5, with D perhaps TRBD1 (5 bases). Trimming cost V 0 bases and J 7 bases, with 13 bases left between them. Germline CDR1 reads LNHDA; CDR2 reads SQIVND (reference sequence). The CDR3 contains 15 residues. DNA for the CDR3: TGTGCCAGTAGTATAGAAGGCAGGCGACAGCAGCCCCAGCATTTT. It yields the protein CASSIEGRRQQPQHF. Based on the CDR3 plus reference TRBV19 and TRBJ1-5, the full variable domain is DGGITQSPKYLFRKEGQNVTLSCEQNLNHDAMYWYRQDPGQGLRLIYYSQIVNDFQKGDIAEGYSVSREKKESFPLTVTSAQKNPTAFYLCASSIEGRRQQPQHFGDGTRLSIL.

This sequence joins TRBV7-2 and TRBJ1-6, with D maybe TRBD1 (6 bases). The germline V gene has CDR1 SGHTA and CDR2 FQGNSA. This CDR3 is 16 amino acids long. V was cut by 1 base and J by 7 bases, with 14 bases left in between. For the CDR3, the DNA is TGTGCCAGCAGCTTAGTTTTTAGAGGACAGAATTCACCCCTCCACTTT. Its translation: CASSLVFRGQNSPLHF.

The rearrangement links TRBV5-6 to TRBJ2-7; D is undetermined. This CDR3 contains 14 residues. V gave up 0 bases and J gave up 5 bases, with 12 bases separating them. Germline V lookup: CDR1 SGHDT, CDR2 YYEEEE. The CDR3 DNA follows: TGTGCCAGCAGCTTGGGTCGCAGTATCGACGAGCAGTACTTC. It translates to CASSLGRSIDEQYF. Filled out from reference TRBV5-6 and TRBJ2-7, the complete variable domain reads DAGVTQSPTHLIKTRGQQVTLRCSPKSGHDTVSWYQQALGQGPQFIFQYYEEEERQRGNFPDRFSGHQFPNYSSELNVNALLLGDSALYLCASSLGRSIDEQYFGPGTRLTVT.

The genes are TRBV4-2 and TRBJ1-1; D is unclear. Germline V gene lookup returns CDR1 LGHNA and CDR2 YNFKEQ. V dropped 0 bases and J dropped 4 bases, with 6 bases sitting between them. The CDR3 totals 13 residues. The CDR3 nucleotides read TGTGCCAGCAGCCAAGAACCGCCCACTGAAGCTTTCTTT. Amino acid sequence: CASSQEPPTEAFF.

V is TRBV30 and J is TRBJ2-7; no definite D call. Looked up from germline, CDR1 is GTSNPN and CDR2 is SVGIG (reference sequence). Trimming shortened V by 5 bases and J by 0 bases, and 11 bases separated the two germline ends. This CDR3 region has 13 residues. CDR3 nucleotide sequence: TGTGCCTGGGTAGACACAAGCTCCTACGAGCAGTACTTC. Amino acids: CAWVDTSSYEQYF.

The chain has TRBV11-2 and TRBJ2-5, with 11 bases identical to TRBD2. V shed 5 bases and J 2 bases; nucleotides not matched to a gene: 4. The CDR3 covers 15 residues. CDR1 is SGHAT, CDR2 FQNNGV, per germline. CDR3 sequence: CASSRGLAVQETQYF. CDR3 nucleotide sequence: TGTGCCAGCAGCAGGGGACTAGCGGTTCAAGAGACCCAGTACTTC.